This TCR beta chain is from a study of CD8+CD57+ T cells in acquired aplastic anemia. Overall study context: Sorted CD4+ and CD8+ cells yielded roughly 3.1 ug of DNA on average. Notes on the study in general: Simpson's diversity of CD8+ cells was not significantly different in patients compared with controls.

Patients sequenced had flow cytometry evidence of CD8+CD57+ cell expansion. No patient had been given any therapy when blood was sampled. This clonotype was picked up many times. The antigen remains unidentified. Profiling that covered TCR beta VDJ and CDR3 relied on genomic DNA as its template. TCRdb analysed the reads with MiXCR anew, one entry per CDR3 protein. Among 260,000 or so distinct CDR3 sequences listed, around 45% were seen once. The clonotype was recovered from a human donor with aplastic anemia. The material sequenced was sorted CD4+, CD8+, or CD8+CD57+ T cells (not recorded which) from PBMCs.

The CDR3 DNA sequence: TGTGCCAGCAGCCCGGACAGGGTCACCGGGGAGCTGTTTTTT. It is translated as CASSPDRVTGELFF. The chain uses TRBV7-9 and TRBJ2-2; 8 bases align to TRBD1. V lost 5 bases, J lost 4 bases, and 3 bases stayed unmatched. The germline V gene encodes CDR1 SEHNR and CDR2 FQNEAQ (reference sequence). CDR3 length equals 14 residues.